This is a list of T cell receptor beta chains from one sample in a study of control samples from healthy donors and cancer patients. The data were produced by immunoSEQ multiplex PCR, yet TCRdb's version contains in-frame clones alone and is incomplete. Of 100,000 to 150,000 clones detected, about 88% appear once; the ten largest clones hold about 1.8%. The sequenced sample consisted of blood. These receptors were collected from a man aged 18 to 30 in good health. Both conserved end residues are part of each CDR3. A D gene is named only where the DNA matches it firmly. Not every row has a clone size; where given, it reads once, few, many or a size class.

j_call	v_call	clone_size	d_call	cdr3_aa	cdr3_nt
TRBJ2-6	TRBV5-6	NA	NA	CASRPGRLISGANVLTF	TGTGCCAGCAGACCCGGTCGACTTATCTCTGGGGCCAACGTCCTGACTTTC
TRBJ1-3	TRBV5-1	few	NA	CASSLASGIGNTIYF	TGCGCCAGCAGCTTGGCGTCCGGGATTGGAAACACCATATATTTT
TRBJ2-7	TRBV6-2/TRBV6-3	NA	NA	CASSYDRPYEQYF	TGTGCCAGCAGTTACGACAGGCCCTACGAGCAGTACTTC
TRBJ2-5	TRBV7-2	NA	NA	CASSLRGPSETQYF	TGTGCCAGCAGCTTACGAGGCCCTAGCGAGACCCAGTACTTC
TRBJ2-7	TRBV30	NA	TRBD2	CAWSILAGGPYEQYF	TGTGCCTGGAGTATACTAGCGGGAGGTCCCTACGAGCAGTACTTC
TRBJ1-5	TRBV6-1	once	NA	CASSDMGGINQPQHF	TGTGCCAGCAGTGATATGGGTGGTATCAATCAGCCCCAGCATTTT
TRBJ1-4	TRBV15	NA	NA	CATSNGVTNEKLFF	TGTGCCACCAGCAATGGAGTAACTAATGAAAAACTGTTTTTT
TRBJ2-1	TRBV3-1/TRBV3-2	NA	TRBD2	CASSQDLLAGGPEQFF	TGTGCCAGCAGCCAAGATTTACTAGCGGGAGGCCCCGAGCAGTTCTTC
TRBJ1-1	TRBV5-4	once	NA	CASSLQGLMNTEAFF	TGTGCCAGCAGCTTACAGGGCCTGATGAACACTGAAGCTTTCTTT
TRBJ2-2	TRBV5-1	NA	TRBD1	CASSHRTGDSTGELFF	TGCGCCAGCAGTCATAGGACAGGGGACTCGACCGGGGAGCTGTTTTTT
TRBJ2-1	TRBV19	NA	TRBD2	CASSTPTSGSGNEQFF	TGTGCCAGTAGTACCCCGACTAGCGGGAGTGGCAATGAGCAGTTCTTC
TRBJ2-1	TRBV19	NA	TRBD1	CASSITTGFTNEQFF	TGTGCCAGTAGTATAACGACAGGGTTTACTAATGAGCAGTTCTTC
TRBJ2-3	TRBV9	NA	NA	CASSVGTDTQYF	TGTGCCAGCAGCGTTGGGACAGATACGCAGTATTTT
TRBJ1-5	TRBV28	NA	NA	CASSLMGARGNQPQHF	TGTGCCAGCAGTTTAATGGGGGCTAGAGGCAATCAGCCCCAGCATTTT
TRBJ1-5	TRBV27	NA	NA	CASSSHPTRGNQPQHF	TGTGCCAGCAGTTCTCACCCTACGAGGGGCAATCAGCCCCAGCATTTT
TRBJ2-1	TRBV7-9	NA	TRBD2	CASSLVGLAGVIEQFF	TGTGCCAGCAGCTTAGTGGGACTAGCGGGAGTAATTGAGCAGTTCTTC
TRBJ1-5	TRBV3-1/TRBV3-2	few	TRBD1	CASSQGLTGTGRNQPQHF	TGTGCCAGCAGCCAGGGATTAACCGGGACAGGGCGCAATCAGCCCCAGCATTTT
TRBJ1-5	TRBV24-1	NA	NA	CATSERSDQPQHF	TGTGCCACCAGTGAGCGCAGTGATCAGCCCCAGCATTTT
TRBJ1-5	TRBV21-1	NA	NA	CAIREVDGNQPQHF	TGTGCCATCAGGGAGGTGGACGGCAATCAGCCCCAGCATTTT
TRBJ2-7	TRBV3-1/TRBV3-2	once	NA	CASSHPEGGLYEQYF	TGTGCCAGCAGCCACCCCGAGGGGGGGCTCTACGAGCAGTACTTC
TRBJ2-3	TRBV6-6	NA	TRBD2	CASSGRADTQYF	TGTGCCAGCAGCGGGAGGGCAGATACGCAGTATTTT
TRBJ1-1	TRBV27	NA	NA	CASSWPGRTEAFF	TGTGCCAGCAGTTGGCCAGGGAGGACTGAAGCTTTCTTT
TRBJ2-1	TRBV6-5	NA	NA	CASSRPGNEQFF	TGTGCCAGCAGTAGACCGGGCAATGAGCAGTTCTTC
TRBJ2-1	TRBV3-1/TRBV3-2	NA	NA	CASSQESGLEQFF	TGTGCCAGCAGCCAAGAATCAGGGTTAGAGCAGTTCTTC
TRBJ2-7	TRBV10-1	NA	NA	CASSESNQGRPPYEQYF	TGCGCCAGCAGTGAGTCGAATCAGGGCCGACCCCCCTACGAGCAGTACTTC
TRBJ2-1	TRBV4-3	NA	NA	CASSQEALQSHEQFF	TGCGCCAGCAGCCAAGAGGCCCTGCAGTCGCATGAGCAGTTCTTC
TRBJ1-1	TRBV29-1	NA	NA	CSVEFPLQNAEAFF	TGCAGCGTTGAGTTTCCCCTTCAGAACGCTGAAGCTTTCTTT
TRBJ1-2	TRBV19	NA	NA	CASSIGGNGYTF	TGTGCCAGTAGTATAGGGGGAAACGGCTACACCTTC
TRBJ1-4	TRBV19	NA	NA	CASSLRQRNEKLFF	TGTGCCAGTAGCCTCCGACAACGTAATGAAAAACTGTTTTTT
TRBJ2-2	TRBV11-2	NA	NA	CASSLVWSGTGELFF	TGTGCCAGCAGCTTAGTTTGGAGTGGGACCGGGGAGCTGTTTTTT
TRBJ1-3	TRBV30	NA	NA	CAWSVRGGGSGNTIYF	TGTGCCTGGAGTGTAAGAGGGGGTGGATCTGGAAACACCATATATTTT
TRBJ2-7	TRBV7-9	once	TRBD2	CASSRTSGRGSSYEQYF	TGTGCCAGCAGCCGGACTAGCGGGCGAGGGAGCTCCTACGAGCAGTACTTC
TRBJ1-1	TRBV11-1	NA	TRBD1	CASSRSDRGGTEAFF	TGTGCCAGCAGCCGAAGCGACAGGGGCGGAACTGAAGCTTTCTTT
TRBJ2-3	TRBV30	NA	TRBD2	CAWSTAGGHTQYF	TGTGCCTGGAGCACAGCGGGAGGGCATACGCAGTATTTT
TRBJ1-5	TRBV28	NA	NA	CASSLPAALGSNQPQHF	TGTGCCAGCAGTTTACCCGCCGCCCTGGGTAGCAATCAGCCCCAGCATTTT
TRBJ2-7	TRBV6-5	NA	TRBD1	CASRTTGGGSYEQYF	TGTGCCAGCAGAACGACAGGGGGAGGCTCCTACGAGCAGTACTTC
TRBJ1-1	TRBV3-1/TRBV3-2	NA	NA	CASSQVSGAEAFF	TGTGCCAGCAGCCAAGTCTCAGGGGCTGAAGCTTTCTTT
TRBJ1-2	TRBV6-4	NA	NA	CASSRSGYSMYGYTF	TGTGCCAGCAGTAGGTCAGGGTATAGTATGTATGGCTACACCTTC
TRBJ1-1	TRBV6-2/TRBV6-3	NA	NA	CASSTGTATEAFF	TGTGCCAGCAGTACAGGGACGGCCACTGAAGCTTTCTTT
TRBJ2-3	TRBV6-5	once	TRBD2	CASSTGGDTQYF	TGTGCCAGCAGTACCGGGGGGGATACGCAGTATTTT
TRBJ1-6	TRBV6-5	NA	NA	CASSLAAGVLHF	TGTGCCAGCAGCCTCGCGGCGGGGGTCCTCCACTTT
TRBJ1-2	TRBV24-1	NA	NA	CATSDFSGYGYTF	TGTGCCACCAGTGATTTTTCGGGGTATGGCTACACCTTC
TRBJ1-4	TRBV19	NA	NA	CASSTVPERLFF	TGTGCCAGTAGTACAGTCCCTGAAAGACTGTTTTTT
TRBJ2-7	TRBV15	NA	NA	CATSIGTSGDEQYF	TGTGCCACCAGCATTGGGACCTCCGGGGACGAGCAGTACTTC
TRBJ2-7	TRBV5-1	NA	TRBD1	CASSLGGQAIPTYEQYF	TGCGCCAGCAGCTTGGGGGGACAGGCGATCCCTACTTACGAGCAGTACTTC
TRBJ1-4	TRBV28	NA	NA	CASKGRGVEKLFF	TGTGCCAGTAAGGGGAGGGGTGTCGAAAAACTGTTTTTT
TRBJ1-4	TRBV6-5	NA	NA	CASAVFAATNEKLFF	TGTGCCAGCGCCGTGTTCGCAGCAACTAATGAAAAACTGTTTTTT
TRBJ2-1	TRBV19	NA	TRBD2	CASIRLAGGPVGLDEQFF	TGTGCCAGTATACGACTAGCGGGAGGGCCGGTGGGGTTGGATGAGCAGTTCTTC
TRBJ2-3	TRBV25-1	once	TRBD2	CASSVQLAPTDTQYF	TGTGCCAGCAGTGTCCAACTAGCGCCCACAGATACGCAGTATTTT
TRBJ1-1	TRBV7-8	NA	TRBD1	CASSQWTGGSTEAFF	TGTGCCAGCAGCCAATGGACAGGGGGTAGCACTGAAGCTTTCTTT
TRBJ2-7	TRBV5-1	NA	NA	CASSLSQAFRGEQYF	TGCGCCAGCAGCTTATCACAGGCGTTTCGGGGCGAGCAGTACTTC
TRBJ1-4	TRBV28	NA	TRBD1	CASEGQSNEKLFF	TGTGCCAGTGAGGGACAGTCTAATGAAAAACTGTTTTTT
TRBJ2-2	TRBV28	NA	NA	CASRSEGAPGTGELFF	TGTGCCAGCAGGAGTGAAGGGGCGCCGGGAACCGGGGAGCTGTTTTTT
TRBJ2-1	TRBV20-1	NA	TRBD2	CSASTSGIVHEQFF	TGCAGTGCTAGTACTAGCGGGATAGTTCATGAGCAGTTCTTC
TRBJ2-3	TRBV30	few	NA	CAWSVSRDTQYF	TGTGCCTGGAGTGTAAGTAGGGATACGCAGTATTTT